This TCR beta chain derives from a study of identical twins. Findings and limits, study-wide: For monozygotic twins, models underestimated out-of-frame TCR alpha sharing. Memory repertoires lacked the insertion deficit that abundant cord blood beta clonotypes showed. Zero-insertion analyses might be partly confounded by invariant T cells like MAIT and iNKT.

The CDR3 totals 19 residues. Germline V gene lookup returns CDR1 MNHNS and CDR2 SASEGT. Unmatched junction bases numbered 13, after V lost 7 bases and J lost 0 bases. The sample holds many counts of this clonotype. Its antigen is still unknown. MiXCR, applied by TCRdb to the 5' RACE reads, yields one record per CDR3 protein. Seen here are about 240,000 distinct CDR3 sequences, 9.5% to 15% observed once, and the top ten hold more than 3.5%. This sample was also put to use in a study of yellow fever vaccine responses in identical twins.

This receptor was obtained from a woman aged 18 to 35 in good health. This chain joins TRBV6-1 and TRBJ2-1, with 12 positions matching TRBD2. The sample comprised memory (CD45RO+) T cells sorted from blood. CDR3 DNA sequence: TGTGCCAGCAACCCCTCCGGGACTAGCGGGTTCCGCTCCTACAATGAGCAGTTCTTC. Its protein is CASNPSGTSGFRSYNEQFF.